This T cell receptor beta chain was recovered during a study of T-cell memory formation after mild COVID-19. Study-level results: Contracting clones, day 15 to 85, had balanced CD4/CD8, and later expanders favored CD4+.

This clonotype was recorded many times. Its antigen is unidentified. Trimming took off 1 base at V and 0 bases at J, with 7 bases between the two ends. The CDR3 contains 14 residues. Germline CDR1 is SGHRS and CDR2 is YFSETQ. Sample barcodes and UMIs were carried by the TCR alpha and TCR beta cDNA libraries that 5'RACE generated with constant-segment primers. One entry per CDR3 protein, called by TCRdb with MiXCR from the 5' RACE reads. The table lists about 140,000 distinct CDR3 sequences, approximately 5.7% of them singletons. The sample taken for sequencing was PBMCs or a T cell subset sorted from them (not recorded which). The source of this sequence is an adult woman who had mild COVID-19 (a few samples of this study predate the infection). Cell type and time point are not known. This sequence joins TRBV5-1 and TRBJ1-1; D gene uncertain. As DNA, the CDR3 is TGCGCCAGCAGCTTGAGGGCAATGAACACTGAAGCTTTCTTT. It yields the protein CASSLRAMNTEAFF. Full variable domain (rest looked up from reference TRBV5-1 and TRBJ1-1): KAGVTQTPRYLIKTRGQQVTLSCSPISGHRSVSWYQQTPGQGLQFLFEYFSETQRNKGNFPGRFSGRQFSNSRSEMNVSTLELGDSALYLCASSLRAMNTEAFFGQGTRLTVV.